The 30 T cell receptor beta chains below all came from one sample that was sequenced in a study of human T cells and chemical hapten exposure. Time point noted: patch test 3, about 24 weeks after DPC sensitization. Treatment defined: therapeutic diphenylcyclopropenone sensitization with weekly scalp DPC. In TCRdb, the RACE reads were re-called with MiXCR into one record per CDR3 protein. The sample lists roughly 60,000 distinct CDR3 sequences, approximately 13% occurring once. Here the sequenced sample was whole blood, taken in connection with sensitization to the hapten diphenylcyclopropenone (DPC). The receptors shown here come from a man aged 30 to 45 with alopecia areata. Some clones in this sample may be carry-over from other donors' samples.

J is TRBJ2-5 and V is TRBV11-2; a weak D match, TRBD2 (5 bases). V lost 4 bases and J 0 bases, leaving 12 bases between the germline ends. The V gene's germline CDR1 is SGHAT and CDR2 FQNNGV. The CDR3 totals 15 residues. The CDR3 DNA reads as TGTGCCAGCAGCTCAGCGGTGATGTACCAAGAGACCCAGTACTTC. Translation: CASSSAVMYQETQYF.

This clonotype was seen many times. The chain combines TRBV7-3 with TRBJ2-1; 8 nucleotides match TRBD2. The CDR3 is 13 residues long. Trimming at V came to 9 bases and at J to 2 bases, leaving 3 bases not matched to a gene. CDR1 is SGHTA, CDR2 FQGTGA, per germline. CDR3: CASSGDPYNEQFF. The CDR3 region has the DNA TGTGCCAGTAGCGGGGACCCCTACAATGAGCAGTTCTTC.

The rearrangement joins TRBV5-8 to TRBJ1-5; D is perhaps TRBD1 (6 bases). Trimming left V 9 bases short and J 5 bases short, with 15 bases between. The germline CDR1 and CDR2 sequences are SGHTS and YDEGEE. The CDR3 consists of 13 residues. For the CDR3, the DNA is TGTGCCAACCTTAGAGAGGGGGATCAGCCCCAGCATTTT. It encodes CANLREGDQPQHF.

This clonotype was detected many times. J is TRBJ1-2 and V is TRBV29-1; D is perhaps TRBD1 (5 bases). Germline V lookup: CDR1 SQVTM, CDR2 ANQGSEA. The V end was cut by 5 bases, the J end by 2 bases, with 15 bases between. The CDR3 is 14 amino acids. CDR3 DNA sequence: TGCAGCGTTCGGCCATTCAGGGACAACTATGGCTACACCTTC. Amino acids: CSVRPFRDNYGYTF. The entire variable domain, with the rest obtained from reference TRBV29-1 and TRBJ1-2, is as follows: SAVISQKPSRDICQRGTSLTIQCQVDSQVTMMFWYRQQPGQSLTLIATANQGSEATYESGFVIDKFPISRPNLTFSTLTVSNMSPEDSSIYLCSVRPFRDNYGYTFGSGTRLTVV.

This clonotype has ten or more counts. The J gene is TRBJ2-1, the V gene TRBV18, with 7 bases matching TRBD2. Trimming cost V 4 bases and J 0 bases; bases outside gene matches: 6. Germline V gene lookup returns CDR1 KGHSH and CDR2 LQKENI. CDR3 length: 16 residues. The CDR3 is CASSLTGGSSYNEQFF. CDR3 DNA sequence: TGTGCCAGCTCACTAACCGGGGGGTCCTCCTACAATGAGCAGTTCTTC. Using reference TRBV18 and TRBJ2-1 for the parts outside the CDR3, the full variable domain is NAGVMQNPRHLVRRRGQEARLRCSPMKGHSHVYWYRQLPEEGLKFMVYLQKENIIDESGMPKERFSAEFPKEGPSILRIQQVVRGDSAAYFCASSLTGGSSYNEQFFGPGTRLTVL.

This clonotype was counted many times. The chain joins TRBV27 to TRBJ1-1, with D unresolved. The germline V gene has CDR1 MNHEY and CDR2 SMNVEV (reference sequence). The CDR3 extends over 15 amino acids. Trimming shortened V by 2 bases and J by 4 bases, and 14 bases separated the two germline ends. CDR3: CASSLGLGGFTEAFF. The CDR3 DNA sequence: TGTGCCAGCAGTTTAGGCTTAGGAGGATTCACTGAAGCTTTCTTT.

The J gene is TRBJ1-2, the V gene TRBV18; 8 bases are shared with TRBD1. Germline CDR1 KGHSH, CDR2 LQKENI. This CDR3 has 14 residues. J gave up 5 bases and V 3 bases, and 5 bases lay outside the gene matches. CDR3 residues: CASSPGTGRYGYTF. The CDR3 nucleotides read TGTGCCAGCTCACCGGGGACAGGTCGTTATGGCTACACCTTC.

This clonotype was observed a few times. V and J are TRBV30 and TRBJ2-4; 9 bases agree with TRBD1. V shed 4 bases, J shed 0 bases, and the junction held 7 bases outside the gene matches. This CDR3 has 16 residues. Germline lookup yields CDR1 GTSNPN and CDR2 SVGIG (reference sequence). The CDR3 region is CAWNLGQGIAKNIQYF. The CDR3 region has the DNA TGTGCCTGGAATTTGGGACAGGGAATAGCCAAAAACATTCAGTACTTC. Combining the CDR3 with reference TRBV30 and TRBJ2-4 gives the whole variable domain SQTIHQWPATLVQPVGSPLSLECTVEGTSNPNLYWYRQAAGRGLQLLFYSVGIGQISSEVPQNLSASRPQDRQFILSSKKLLLSDSGFYLCAWNLGQGIAKNIQYFGAGTRLSVL.

This clonotype occurred a few times. The germline gene is not matched at one end of the junction; a read error may be the cause. The V and J genes are TRBV12-3 or TRBV12-4 and TRBJ1-1, with D possibly being TRBD1 (5 bases). The CDR3 length is 14 residues. The CDR3 here is CASRETGKASEAFF. The CDR3 DNA reads TGCGCCAGCAGGGAAACAGGTAAAGCTTCTGAAGCTTTCTTT.

The gene calls are TRBV20-1 and TRBJ1-5, with 9 nucleotides matching TRBD1. After removal of 4 bases from V and 8 bases from J, the junction contained 9 bases not matched to a gene. Per the germline V gene, CDR1 is DFQATT and CDR2 is SNEGSKA (reference sequence). This CDR3 comprises 14 residues. The CDR3 region is CSAIPGQGHKPQHF. The CDR3 DNA is TGCAGTGCTATTCCGGGACAGGGTCACAAGCCCCAGCATTTT.

This clonotype has at least ten counts. This chain uses TRBV4-2 with TRBJ1-1; perhaps TRBD1 as D (6 bases). Trimming pared 5 bases from V and 6 bases from J, leaving 19 bases between. Germline-derived CDR1 and CDR2 are LGHNA and YNFKEQ. CDR3 size: 15 residues. CDR3 coding DNA: TGTGCCAGCAGCTCAAAAAAGGCAGGGGCGGCTGAAGCTTTCTTT. It translates to CASSSKKAGAAEAFF.

This clonotype was picked up a small number of times. V usage is TRBV29-1 and J usage is TRBJ1-1; 7 nucleotides match TRBD1. V was pared by 7 bases and J by 7 bases, with 9 bases of the junction left unmatched. CDR1 and CDR2 from the germline V gene are SQVTM and ANQGSEA. The CDR3 runs 12 residues. The CDR3 sequence: CSDDRGPGEAFF. The CDR3 region has the DNA TGCAGCGACGATAGGGGGCCGGGTGAAGCTTTCTTT.

As for this clonotype: The germline gene is not matched at one end of the junction; a read error may be the cause. V usage is TRBV7-2 and J usage is TRBJ1-1, with D possibly TRBD1 on 5 matching bases. The CDR3 has 14 amino acids. Germline loops: CDR1 SGHTA, CDR2 FQGNSA. The CDR3 sequence is CASSLGAGNTEAFF. CDR3 in DNA: TGTGCCAGCAGTTTAGGGGCAGGGAACACTGAAGCTTTCTTT.

In this sample, this clonotype turned up many times. J is TRBJ2-5 and V is TRBV7-9; 7 bases match TRBD1. The CDR3 length is 15 residues. Per the germline V gene, CDR1 is SEHNR and CDR2 is FQNEAQ (reference sequence). J lost 2 bases, V lost 6 bases, and 9 bases had no gene match. The CDR3 loop is CASRKWDSQQETQYF. The CDR3, as DNA: TGTGCCAGCAGGAAATGGGACAGCCAACAAGAGACCCAGTACTTC.

This clonotype has at least ten counts. The J gene is TRBJ2-7, the V gene TRBV20-1; weak D call: TRBD1 (6 bases). The CDR3 has 12 amino acids. Deletions cut 5 bases from V and 1 base from J, with 9 bases between. Germline V gene data show CDR1 as DFQATT and CDR2 as SNEGSKA (reference sequence). The CDR3 DNA reads TGCAGTGCTGGGGACAATTCCTACGAGCAGTACTTC. Amino acids: CSAGDNSYEQYF.

This chain links TRBV20-1 with TRBJ1-2; D remains unclear. The CDR3 runs to 13 residues. In germline, CDR1 is DFQATT, CDR2 SNEGSKA (reference sequence). Trimming removed 5 bases from V and 8 bases from J, with 18 bases in between. The CDR3 sequence is CSAPSWDDLGYTF. The CDR3 region has the DNA TGCAGTGCTCCAAGCTGGGATGACCTGGGCTACACCTTC.

V gene TRBV3-1 combines with J gene TRBJ1-1; the D gene is possibly TRBD1 (5 bases). CDR1 LGHDT and CDR2 YNNKEL come from the germline V gene (reference sequence). The V end lost 5 bases, the J end lost 3 bases, and 16 bases lay between the germline ends. The CDR3 has 15 amino acids. The CDR3 DNA reads as TGTGCCAGCAGCACATACTGGGGAGGGGACACTGAAGCTTTCTTT. As protein: CASSTYWGGDTEAFF.

The CDR3 region has the DNA TGTGCCAGCAGTTTTGCCCTCCGACTGGAAATTGGTGAGCAGTTCTTC. Encoded protein: CASSFALRLEIGEQFF. This rearrangement joins TRBV27 to TRBJ2-1; D gene uncertain. Trimming left V 3 bases short and J 9 bases short, with 21 bases between. This CDR3 spans 16 amino acids. The germline V gene has CDR1 MNHEY and CDR2 SMNVEV (reference sequence).

This clonotype appeared many times. The chain has TRBV9 and TRBJ2-5; D might be TRBD1 (5 bases). The CDR3 extends over 14 amino acids. Germline loops: CDR1 SGDLS, CDR2 YYNGEE. The V end was cut by 0 bases, the J end by 5 bases, with 11 bases between. CDR3 sequence (DNA): TGTGCCAGCAGCGTAGCGCAGGGAAGGGAGACCCAGTACTTC. It yields the protein CASSVAQGRETQYF.

The rearrangement joins TRBV4-3 to TRBJ1-4; D unclear. Between the trimmed V and J ends, which lost 3 bases and 4 bases, there was a span of 15 bases. CDR1 is LGHNA and CDR2 is YSLEER in the germline V gene. CDR3 length: 16 residues. CDR3 nucleotide sequence: TGCGCCAGCAGCCAGGGGTGGACGGGGAATAATGAAAAACTGTTTTTT. As protein: CASSQGWTGNNEKLFF.

The chain has TRBV18 and TRBJ1-6, with a possible D match to TRBD1 (5 bases). CDR1 KGHSH and CDR2 LQKENI come from the germline V gene. The CDR3 is 12 residues long. V lost 0 bases, J lost 17 bases, and 11 bases lay in between. The CDR3 DNA reads as TGTGCCAGCTCACCACCCGCGGGGGAATTCCACTTT. It specifies CASSPPAGEFHF. Variable domain in full (rest from reference TRBV18 and TRBJ1-6): NAGVMQNPRHLVRRRGQEARLRCSPMKGHSHVYWYRQLPEEGLKFMVYLQKENIIDESGMPKERFSAEFPKEGPSILRIQQVVRGDSAAYFCASSPPAGEFHFGNGTRLTVT.

This clonotype was recorded at least ten times. This chain connects TRBV6-6 to TRBJ1-5; D not certain. This CDR3 has 15 residues. The germline V gene encodes CDR1 MNHNY and CDR2 SVGAGI (reference sequence). Trimming pared 6 bases from V and 6 bases from J, leaving 18 bases between. CDR3 DNA: TGTGCCAGCAGCCCCCGGGCCCTTCCAGGTCAGCCCCAGCATTTT. Translating it yields CASSPRALPGQPQHF.

The V and J genes are TRBV6-5 and TRBJ1-6; D is perhaps TRBD1 (5 bases). The CDR3 length is 16 residues. V lost 0 bases and J lost 3, with 9 bases in between. Germline V gene sequence: CDR1 MNHEY, CDR2 SVGAGI. The CDR3 protein is CASSYSKGNYNSPLHF. The CDR3 nucleotides are TGTGCCAGCAGTTACTCGAAGGGGAACTATAATTCACCCCTCCACTTT.

The sample holds many counts of this clonotype. The rearrangement uses TRBV6-2 or TRBV6-3 and TRBJ2-7, with D possibly TRBD2 on 7 matching bases. CDR1 and CDR2 (germline): MNHEY, SVGEGT. Trimming took 2 bases from V and 5 from J, leaving 22 bases between them. The CDR3 runs to 17 residues. In DNA, the CDR3 is TGTGCCAGCAGTTACGATTGGGGGGGCGGAGGTATGGACGAGCAGTACTTC. Amino acid sequence: CASSYDWGGGGMDEQYF.

The chain combines TRBV24-1 with TRBJ2-3; D unresolved. The CDR3 totals 16 residues. Germline lookup yields CDR1 KGHDR and CDR2 SFDVKD. V lost 4 bases, J lost 1 base, and 14 bases lay in between. CDR3 amino acids: CATSDQTYIRTDTQYF. CDR3 in DNA: TGTGCCACCAGTGACCAGACTTACATCCGCACAGATACGCAGTATTTT.

The rearrangement uses TRBV24-1 and TRBJ2-1, with TRBD1 matching 9 bases. The J segment lost 2 bases and the V segment lost 3 bases, leaving 4 bases of the junction unmatched. The CDR3 extends over 16 amino acids. The V gene's germline CDR1 is KGHDR and CDR2 SFDVKD. CDR3 residues: CATSDEDRGPYNEQFF. Written as DNA, the CDR3 is TGTGCCACCAGTGATGAGGACAGGGGACCCTACAATGAGCAGTTCTTC.

This clonotype was seen many times. The chain uses TRBV7-6 and TRBJ2-1, with TRBD2 identical over 8 bases. The CDR3 covers 16 residues. V lost 5 bases, J lost 6 bases, and 12 bases stayed unmatched. Germline CDR1 reads SGHVS; CDR2 reads FNYEAQ. The CDR3 region has the DNA TGTGCCAGCAGCCCAGGGGAGCGGGGGCCTCGCAATGAGCAGTTCTTC. This codes for CASSPGERGPRNEQFF.

Ten or more counts support this clonotype. V usage is TRBV12-3 or TRBV12-4 and J usage is TRBJ1-1; D may be TRBD1 (5 bases). The V gene lost 7 bases and the J gene lost 5 bases, with 14 bases spanning the gap. The length of the CDR3 is 13 residues. In nucleotides, the CDR3 is TGTGCCAGCACCAAAGACAGCGGGACTGAAGCTTTCTTT. It yields the protein CASTKDSGTEAFF.

The chain joins TRBV10-3 to TRBJ1-1, with D unresolved. The CDR3 contains 15 residues. Germline loops: CDR1 ENHRY, CDR2 SYGVKD. V lost 0 bases and J lost 1, with 9 bases in between. The CDR3 spells CAISESPGENTEAFF. DNA for the CDR3: TGTGCCATCAGTGAGTCGCCCGGGGAGAACACTGAAGCTTTCTTT.

This clonotype was detected a few times. The V call is TRBV20-1, the J call TRBJ2-3, with D maybe TRBD1 (5 bases). Trimming stripped 3 bases from V and 8 bases from J, with 12 bases between. The CDR3 consists of 12 residues. Looked up from germline, CDR1 is DFQATT and CDR2 is SNEGSKA (reference sequence). CDR3 in amino acids: CSARDPRATQYF. For the CDR3, the DNA is TGCAGTGCTAGGGATCCCAGGGCTACGCAGTATTTT.